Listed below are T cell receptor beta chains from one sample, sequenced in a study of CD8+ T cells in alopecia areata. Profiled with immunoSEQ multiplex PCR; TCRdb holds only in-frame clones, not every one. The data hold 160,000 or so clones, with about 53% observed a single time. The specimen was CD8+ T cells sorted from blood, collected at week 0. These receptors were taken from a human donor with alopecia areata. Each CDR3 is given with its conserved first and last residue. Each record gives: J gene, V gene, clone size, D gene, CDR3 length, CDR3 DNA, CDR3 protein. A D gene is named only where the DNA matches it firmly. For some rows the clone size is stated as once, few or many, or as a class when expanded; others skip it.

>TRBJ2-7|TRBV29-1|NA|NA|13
TGCAGCGTTGGAGGGGTCGGTGCCTACGAGCAGTACTTC
CSVGGVGAYEQYF
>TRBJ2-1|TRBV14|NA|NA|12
TGTGCCAGCAGCCAAGCCTACAATGAGCAGTTCTTC
CASSQAYNEQFF
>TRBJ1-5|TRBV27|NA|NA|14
TGTGCCAGCAGTGTCACAGGGATCAATCAGCCCCAGCATTTT
CASSVTGINQPQHF
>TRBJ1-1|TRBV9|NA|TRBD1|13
TGTGCCAGCAGCGGGACAGGGTCTTCCGAAGCTTTCTTT
CASSGTGSSEAFF
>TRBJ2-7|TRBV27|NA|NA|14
TGTGCCAGCAGTTTATCGCCAGGTAACTACGAGCAGTACTTC
CASSLSPGNYEQYF
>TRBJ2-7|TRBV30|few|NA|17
TGTGCCTGGAGTGGGATCTCCTTTACAGGGAAGGGCTACGAGCAGTACTTC
CAWSGISFTGKGYEQYF
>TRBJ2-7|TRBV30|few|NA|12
TGCGCTGGAGGGAGGGGGGCCTACGAGCAGTACTTC
CAGGRGAYEQYF
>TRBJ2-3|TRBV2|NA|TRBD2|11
TGTGCCAGTCTACTAGCGGATACGCAGTATTTT
CASLLADTQYF
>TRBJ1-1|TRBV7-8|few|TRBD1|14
TGTGCCAGCAGCTTACAAGACAGGGGCACTGAAGCTTTCTTT
CASSLQDRGTEAFF
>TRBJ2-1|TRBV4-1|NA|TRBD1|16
TGCGCCAGCAGCCGACCCGGACAGGCGGCCTACAATGAGCAGTTCTTC
CASSRPGQAAYNEQFF